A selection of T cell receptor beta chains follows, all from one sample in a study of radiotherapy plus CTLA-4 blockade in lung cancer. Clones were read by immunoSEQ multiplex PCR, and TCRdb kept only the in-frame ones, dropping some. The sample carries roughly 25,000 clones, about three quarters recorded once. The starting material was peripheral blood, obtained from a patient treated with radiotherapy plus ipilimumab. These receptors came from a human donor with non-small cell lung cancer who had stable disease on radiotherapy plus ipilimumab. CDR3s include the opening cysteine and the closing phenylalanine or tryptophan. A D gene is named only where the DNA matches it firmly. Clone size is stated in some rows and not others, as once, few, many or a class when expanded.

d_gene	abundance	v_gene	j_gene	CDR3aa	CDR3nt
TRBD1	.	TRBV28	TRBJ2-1	CASSSVIQGAGYNEQFF	TGTGCCAGCAGTTCGGTAATACAGGGGGCAGGCTACAATGAGCAGTTCTTC
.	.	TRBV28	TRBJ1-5	CASRADSNQPQHF	TGTGCCAGCAGGGCGGACAGCAATCAGCCCCAGCATTTT
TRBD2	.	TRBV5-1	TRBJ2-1	CASSLAAGGHNEQFF	TGCGCCAGCAGCTTGGCGGCGGGAGGGCACAATGAGCAGTTCTTC
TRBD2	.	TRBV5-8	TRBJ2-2	CASSLAWLAGALSTGELFF	TGTGCCAGCAGCTTGGCCTGGTTAGCGGGAGCGTTGAGCACCGGGGAGCTGTTTTTT
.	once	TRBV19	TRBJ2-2	CASRLVSLEPNTGELFF	TGTGCCAGTAGGTTAGTAAGTTTGGAGCCAAACACCGGGGAGCTGTTTTTT
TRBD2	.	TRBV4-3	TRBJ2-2	CASSQDLAGGANTGELFF	TGCGCCAGCAGCCAAGATCTCGCCGGGGGGGCGAACACCGGGGAGCTGTTTTTT
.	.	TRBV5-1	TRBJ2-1	CASTTGTQGVNEQFF	TGCGCCAGCACGACCGGGACCCAAGGGGTCAATGAGCAGTTCTTC
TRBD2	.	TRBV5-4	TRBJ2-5	CASSRGTSGTTETQYF	TGTGCCAGCAGCCGCGGGACTAGCGGGACCACGGAGACCCAGTACTTC
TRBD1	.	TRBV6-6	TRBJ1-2	CASSYDSGQDGYTF	TGTGCCAGCAGTTACGACTCGGGACAGGATGGCTACACCTTC
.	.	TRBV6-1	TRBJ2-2	CASSAYHTGELFF	TGTGCCAGCAGTGCATATCACACCGGGGAGCTGTTTTTT
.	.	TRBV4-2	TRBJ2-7	CASSQDRGFYEQYF	TGTGCCAGCAGCCAAGATCGAGGATTCTACGAGCAGTACTTC
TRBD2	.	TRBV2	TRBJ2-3	CASSAGLAGLTDTQYF	TGTGCCAGCAGCGCCGGACTAGCGGGCCTCACAGATACGCAGTATTTT
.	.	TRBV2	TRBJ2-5	CASIGGLYQETQYF	TGTGCCAGCATCGGCGGGCTGTACCAAGAGACCCAGTACTTC
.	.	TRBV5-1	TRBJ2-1	CASSLGQNKVNEQFF	TGCGCCAGCAGCTTGGGACAGAATAAAGTCAATGAGCAGTTCTTC
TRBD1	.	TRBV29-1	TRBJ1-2	CSVEVGTGGRGYTF	TGCAGCGTTGAAGTAGGGACAGGGGGTCGGGGCTACACCTTC
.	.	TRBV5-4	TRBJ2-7	CASSLKASSYEQYF	TGTGCCAGCAGCTTGAAGGCCAGCTCCTACGAGCAGTACTTC
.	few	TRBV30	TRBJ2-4	CAWSVPRGGGGFIIQYF	TGTGCCTGGAGTGTACCCCGGGGTGGAGGGGGGTTCATCATTCAGTACTTC
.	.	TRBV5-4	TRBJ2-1	CASSLTGTPLFF	TGTGCCAGCAGCTTAACCGGGACCCCCCTGTTCTTC
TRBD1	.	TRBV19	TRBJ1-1	CASLAPDRGTEAFF	TGTGCCAGTCTGGCCCCGGACAGGGGGACTGAAGCTTTCTTT
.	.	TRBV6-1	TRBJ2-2	CASKKRRNTGELFF	TGTGCCAGCAAAAAGCGGAGAAACACCGGGGAGCTGTTTTTT
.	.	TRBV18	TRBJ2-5	CASSPGGETQYF	TGTGCCAGCTCACCAGGGGGGGAGACCCAGTACTTC
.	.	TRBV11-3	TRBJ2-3	CASTVVGASTDTQYF	TGTGCCAGCACGGTTGTCGGGGCTAGCACAGATACGCAGTATTTT
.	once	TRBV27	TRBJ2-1	CASSLSTANNEQFF	TGTGCCAGCAGTTTATCGACAGCAAACAATGAGCAGTTCTTC